This T cell receptor beta chain was sequenced in a study of blood T cell repertoires in COVID-19. Overall study: Specimens from acute and convalescent COVID-19 originated in the United States, Italy and Spain. T cells, B-cell-depleted T cells, or PBMCs supplied cDNA or gDNA.

The authors' processing: The authors estimated nucleated cell counts from reference gene primer amplification. Method: immunoSEQ multiplex PCR; TCRdb's copy keeps in-frame clones and lacks some. V, J and clone size reflect that table, while D and trimming were determined from the DNA. The top ten clones hold roughly 18% of a sample with approximately 70,000 clones, 80% of them seen once. This CDR3 has 14 amino acids. The germline CDR1 and CDR2 sequences are SGHNT and YYREEE (reference sequence). V lost 1 base and J 9 bases, leaving 14 bases between the germline ends. This clonotype was obtained from a man between 70 and 80 years old who had recovered from COVID-19. J is TRBJ2-1 and V is TRBV5-4; the D gene is possibly TRBD2 (5 bases). The sequencing sample was made of peripheral blood. CDR3 bases: TGTGCCAGCAGCTTGATGTTCGGGGTCAGTGAGCAGTTCTTC. It translates to CASSLMFGVSEQFF.